One sample yielded the 27 T cell receptor beta chains listed below, sequenced in a study of resident and recirculating memory T cells in vitiligo. Produced via immunoSEQ multiplex PCR; TCRdb's table is partial and in-frame only. The sample shows tens of thousands of clones, 92% of them seen only once. The sample comprised blood. All receptors derive from a male donor with vitiligo.

Remarks on this clone: The same CDR3 can be traced to other DNA sequences in this sample. V and J are TRBV19 and TRBJ1-5; D might be TRBD1 (6 bases). With 5 bases removed from V and 0 bases from J, the gap between germline ends came to 11 bases. Germline CDR1 LNHDA, CDR2 SQIVND (reference sequence). The CDR3 spans 15 residues. The CDR3 DNA sequence: TGTGCCAGTAGTTGGACAGAGACTAGCAATCAGCCCCAGCATTTT. Its translation: CASSWTETSNQPQHF.

The J gene is TRBJ2-5, the V gene TRBV9, with 11 bases aligning to TRBD1. The ends lost 4 bases at V and 4 bases at J; junction bases unmatched: 6. The CDR3 has 15 amino acids. From germline, CDR1 is SGDLS and CDR2 YYNGEE. The CDR3 coding sequence is TGTGCCAGCAGCTTCGGACAGGGGGCATTAGAGACCCAGTACTTC. This sequence encodes CASSFGQGALETQYF.

V usage is TRBV15 and J usage is TRBJ1-1; tentative D call: TRBD1 (5 bases). Between the trimmed V and J ends, which lost 0 bases and 6 bases, there was a span of 14 bases. CDR1 and CDR2 from the germline V gene are LNHNV and YYDKDF (reference sequence). The CDR3 is made up of 15 amino acids. The chain's CDR3 is CATSRDFRERAEAFF. As DNA, the CDR3 is TGTGCCACCAGCAGAGATTTCAGGGAACGAGCTGAAGCTTTCTTT.

The chain carries TRBV6-5 and TRBJ2-7, with a tentative D call TRBD2 (7 bases). V lost 5 bases and J lost 0, with 11 bases in between. The V gene's germline CDR1 is MNHEY and CDR2 SVGAGI. The CDR3 is 14 residues long. The CDR3 reads CASSIGGLSYEQYF. The CDR3 nucleotides are TGTGCCAGCAGTATCGGGGGGCTCTCCTACGAGCAGTACTTC.

This clone was detected once. V and J are TRBV28 and TRBJ2-2, with 9 nucleotides matching TRBD1. Germline V CDR1 and CDR2: MDHEN, SYDVKM. V lost 6 bases and J lost 3; bases outside the gene matches: 5. The CDR3 consists of 15 residues. The CDR3 sequence: CASRVGDRDTGELFF. CDR3 in DNA: TGTGCCAGCAGAGTCGGGGACAGGGACACCGGGGAGCTGTTTTTT.

The chain combines TRBV7-2 with TRBJ2-3; D call uncertain. The CDR3 sequence is 13 residues long. The germline V gene has CDR1 SGHTA and CDR2 FQGNSA. The ends were cut back, 3 bases at V and 4 bases at J, with 8 bases in the middle. The chain's CDR3 is CASSFSGSDTQYF. The CDR3 nucleotides are TGTGCCAGCAGCTTTAGTGGTTCAGATACGCAGTATTTT.

This clone was seen only once. The chain links TRBV28 to TRBJ2-5; 9 nucleotides agree with TRBD2. There are 14 residues in the CDR3. Germline loops: CDR1 MDHEN, CDR2 SYDVKM. The ends lost 5 bases at V and 5 bases at J; junction bases unmatched: 6. CDR3 nucleotides: TGTGCCAGCAGTCGGACTAGCGAGAGGGAGACCCAGTACTTC. Translating gives CASSRTSERETQYF.

J is TRBJ1-3 and V is TRBV28; D ambiguous. Per the germline V gene, CDR1 is MDHEN and CDR2 is SYDVKM. The V gene lost 2 bases and the J gene lost 0 bases, with 11 bases spanning the gap. The CDR3 loop spans 16 amino acids. This CDR3 is CASSLRTGLSGNTIYF. For the CDR3, the DNA is TGTGCCAGCAGTTTACGGACTGGACTCTCTGGAAACACCATATATTTT.

This clone was detected only once. The chain employs TRBV7-3 and TRBJ2-7; possible D gene TRBD2, 6 bases. Per germline, CDR1 SGHTA and CDR2 FQGTGA. The V and J ends lost 5 bases and 3 bases respectively, with 11 bases between them. There are 13 residues in the CDR3. The CDR3 nucleotides are TGTGCCAGCAGCGCACAGGAGGGCTACGAGCAGTACTTC. Residues: CASSAQEGYEQYF.

As for this clone: One end of the junction is discordant with germline, which a read error may explain. This sample also contains other DNA sequences that code for the same CDR3. V gene TRBV27 combines with J gene TRBJ1-1; no definite D call. Germline assignment: CDR1 MNHEY and CDR2 SMNVEV (reference sequence). The CDR3 has 13 residues. Here the CDR3 reads CASSLSPYTEAFF. The CDR3 bases are TGTGCTAGCAGTTTATCCCCATACACTGAAGCTTTCTTT.

Within the sample, this clone is medium-sized. The chain recombines TRBV7-6 with TRBJ2-3; 8 positions match TRBD2. V lost 0 bases and J lost 2; bases outside the gene matches: 10. The CDR3 has 18 amino acids. CDR1 and CDR2 from the germline V gene are SGHVS and FNYEAQ. As DNA, the CDR3 is TGTGCCAGCAGCTTAGCGTCCGGAACTAGCGGATACACAGATACGCAGTATTTT. As protein: CASSLASGTSGYTDTQYF.

V usage is TRBV6-5 and J usage is TRBJ2-5; D may be TRBD2 (6 bases). The CDR3 runs 13 residues. Germline lookup yields CDR1 MNHEY and CDR2 SVGAGI. V was shortened by 2 bases and J by 3 bases, with 7 bases between the two germline ends. The CDR3 spells CASSYGGEETQYF. DNA for the CDR3: TGTGCCAGCAGTTACGGCGGGGAAGAGACCCAGTACTTC.

The rearrangement uses TRBV28 and TRBJ2-7; 10 bases match TRBD2. Germline loops: CDR1 MDHEN, CDR2 SYDVKM. The CDR3 has 16 amino acids. J gave up 2 bases and V 4 bases, and 8 bases lay outside the gene matches. CDR3 amino acids: CASSSLLAGLTYEQYF. CDR3 DNA sequence: TGTGCCAGCAGTTCTCTACTAGCGGGATTGACCTACGAGCAGTACTTC.

The genes are TRBV19 and TRBJ2-1; D call uncertain. CDR1 is LNHDA, CDR2 SQIVND, per germline (reference sequence). The CDR3 is 15 amino acids. V was pared by 3 bases and J by 8 bases, with 17 bases between. CDR3 loop: CASSMGVGSPDEQFF. The CDR3 DNA reads as TGTGCCAGTAGTATGGGCGTGGGCTCCCCGGATGAGCAGTTCTTC.

The genes are TRBV7-3 and TRBJ2-2; 9 bases match TRBD2. Germline V lookup: CDR1 SGHTA, CDR2 FQGTGA. The V segment lost 5 bases and the J segment 5 bases; nucleotides outside the gene matches: 9. The CDR3 contains 16 residues. The CDR3 loop is CASSLIAGAGTGELFF. The CDR3 region has the DNA TGTGCCAGCAGCCTTATAGCGGGAGCGGGGACCGGGGAGCTGTTTTTT.

The chain links TRBV6-5 to TRBJ2-1, with 8 bases fitting TRBD1. CDR1 and CDR2 (germline): MNHEY, SVGAGI. There are 16 residues in the CDR3. The ends lost 2 bases at V and 5 bases at J; junction bases unmatched: 8. CDR3 residues: CASSYLPTGADNEQFF. The CDR3 DNA reads as TGTGCCAGCAGTTACCTACCGACAGGGGCCGACAATGAGCAGTTCTTC.

The chain has TRBV30 and TRBJ2-1, with TRBD2 matching 10 bases. CDR3 length equals 15 residues. The J segment lost 0 bases and the V segment lost 4 bases, leaving 3 bases of the junction unmatched. In germline, CDR1 is GTSNPN, CDR2 SVGIG (reference sequence). CDR3 bases: TGTGCCTGGATGGGACTAGCGATCTCCTACAATGAGCAGTTCTTC. It is translated as CAWMGLAISYNEQFF.

A word on this clone: Additional DNA sequences in this sample encode the identical CDR3. V and J are TRBV5-1 and TRBJ2-1; TRBD2 matches 10 bases. Germline CDR1 SGHRS, CDR2 YFSETQ. There are 15 residues in the CDR3. V shed 5 bases, J shed 0 bases, and the junction held 2 bases outside the gene matches. This CDR3 is CASSSSGSSYNEQFF. The CDR3 coding sequence is TGCGCCAGCAGTTCTAGCGGGAGCTCCTACAATGAGCAGTTCTTC.

This chain uses TRBV18 with TRBJ2-3; 7 bases map to TRBD2. The CDR3 is made up of 14 amino acids. CDR1 and CDR2 (germline): KGHSH, LQKENI. J was trimmed by 0 bases and V by 8 bases; bases with no gene match: 5. CDR3 nucleotides: TGTGCCAGCGCCCTTAGCGGGAGCACAGATACGCAGTATTTT. It is translated as CASALSGSTDTQYF.

The chain has TRBV6-1 and TRBJ2-7; tentatively, D is TRBD2 (7 bases). The CDR3 sequence is 16 residues long. V lost 4 bases and J 6 bases, leaving 22 bases between the germline ends. The V gene's germline CDR1 is MNHNS and CDR2 SASEGT. The DNA for the CDR3 is TGTGCCAGCAGTGGGCTAAAGGGGGGGGTCGGCGGCGAGCAGTACTTC. Amino acid sequence: CASSGLKGGVGGEQYF.

This clone was recorded only once. The chain uses TRBV5-1 and TRBJ1-3; possible D gene TRBD1, 5 bases. CDR1 and CDR2 from the germline V gene are SGHRS and YFSETQ. The CDR3 extends over 15 amino acids. The V end lost 0 bases, the J end lost 3 bases, and 10 bases lay between the germline ends. DNA for the CDR3: TGCGCCAGCAGCTTGGAGAGGACACATGGAAACACCATATATTTT. Protein product: CASSLERTHGNTIYF.

V usage is TRBV7-9 and J usage is TRBJ1-5, with TRBD1 matching over 9 bases. The CDR3 consists of 15 residues. The germline V gene has CDR1 SEHNR and CDR2 FQNEAQ (reference sequence). Trimming removed 1 base from V and 6 bases from J; junction bases left unmatched: 4. The CDR3 sequence is CASSLGTGVGQPQHF. The CDR3 DNA sequence: TGTGCCAGCAGCTTAGGGACAGGGGTCGGTCAGCCCCAGCATTTT.

CDR3 region: CASTLPAGELFF. The CDR3 DNA reads as TGTGCCAGCACCCTCCCGGCCGGGGAGCTGTTTTTT. V and J are TRBV5-4 and TRBJ2-2; D is ambiguous. Trimming removed 6 bases from V and 6 bases from J, with 9 bases in between. This CDR3 region has 12 residues. Germline assignment: CDR1 SGHNT and CDR2 YYREEE (reference sequence).

This clone was picked up one time. This chain uses TRBV27 with TRBJ1-1, with 7 bases matching TRBD1. Germline-derived CDR1 and CDR2 are MNHEY and SMNVEV (reference sequence). Unmatched junction bases numbered 1, after V lost 4 bases and J lost 5 bases. The CDR3 totals 12 residues. CDR3 sequence: CASSSGGTEAFF. In nucleotides, the CDR3 is TGTGCCAGCAGTTCAGGGGGGACTGAAGCTTTCTTT.

The chain has TRBV7-2 and TRBJ2-7; 7 bases map to TRBD2. This CDR3 contains 14 residues. Trimming removed 1 base from V and 3 bases from J; junction bases left unmatched: 3. Germline CDR1 reads SGHTA; CDR2 reads FQGNSA. The CDR3 nucleotides are TGTGCCAGCAGCTTAGGTGGACTAGTCTACGAGCAGTACTTC. Protein product: CASSLGGLVYEQYF.

The genes are TRBV28 and TRBJ2-5; TRBD2 matches at 11 bases. CDR3 size: 15 residues. J lost 2 bases, V lost 4 bases, and 3 bases had no gene match. In germline, CDR1 is MDHEN, CDR2 SYDVKM. The CDR3 nucleotides are TGTGCCAGCAGTTCGACTAGCGGGGATCAAGAGACCCAGTACTTC. Translation gives CASSSTSGDQETQYF.

V gene TRBV7-8 combines with J gene TRBJ1-1; tentatively, D is TRBD1 (6 bases). Germline V gives CDR1 SGHVS, CDR2 FQNEAQ. This CDR3 comprises 15 residues. With 2 bases removed from V and 3 bases from J, the gap between germline ends came to 13 bases. The CDR3 DNA follows: TGTGCCAGCAGCTTAAGAGGGGGAGGGGACACTGAAGCTTTCTTT. This translates into CASSLRGGGDTEAFF.